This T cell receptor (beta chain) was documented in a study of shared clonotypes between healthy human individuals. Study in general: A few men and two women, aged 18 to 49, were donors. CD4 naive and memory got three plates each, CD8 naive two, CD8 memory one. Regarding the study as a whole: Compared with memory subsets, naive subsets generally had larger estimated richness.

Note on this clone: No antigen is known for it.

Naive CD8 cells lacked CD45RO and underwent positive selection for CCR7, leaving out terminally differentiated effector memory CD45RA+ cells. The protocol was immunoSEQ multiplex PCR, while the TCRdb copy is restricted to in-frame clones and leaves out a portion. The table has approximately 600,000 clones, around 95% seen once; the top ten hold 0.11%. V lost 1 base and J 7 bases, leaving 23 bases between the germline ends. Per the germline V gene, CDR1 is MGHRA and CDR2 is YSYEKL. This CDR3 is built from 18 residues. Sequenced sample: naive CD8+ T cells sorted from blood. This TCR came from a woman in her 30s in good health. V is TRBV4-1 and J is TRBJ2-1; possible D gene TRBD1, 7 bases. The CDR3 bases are TGCGCCAGCAGCCAAGCCCCCCGGCGGGGTCAGACAGGGAATGAGCAGTTCTTC. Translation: CASSQAPRRGQTGNEQFF.